The 31 T cell receptor beta chains in this list originate from one sample, sequenced in a study of technical replicates of blood from a few donors. Using immunoSEQ multiplex PCR, the repertoire was profiled, and TCRdb retains in-frame clones only, with some absent. This sample yields fewer than 110,000 clones, of which over 95% are seen a single time; approximately 0.2% belongs to the top ten. Input material: T cells isolated from PBMCs. These receptors were taken from a human donor in good health.

The chain employs TRBV11-3 and TRBJ2-7; D is uncertain. Trimming stripped 5 bases from V and 0 bases from J, with 14 bases between. The CDR3 is 15 amino acids. The germline gives CDR1 SGHNT, CDR2 YENEEA. CDR3 bases: TGTGCCAGCAGCCCAAGGAGACGGTCCTCCTACGAGCAGTACTTC. Translating gives CASSPRRRSSYEQYF.

This chain joins TRBV28 and TRBJ2-2, with 10 bases aligning to TRBD2. Trimming at V came to 3 bases and at J to 0 bases, leaving 10 bases not matched to a gene. The CDR3 covers 19 residues. From germline, CDR1 is MDHEN and CDR2 SYDVKM. The CDR3 DNA reads TGTGCCAGCAGTTTCCCCGGACCAGCGGGAGGGCCGAACACCGGGGAGCTGTTTTTT. This translates into CASSFPGPAGGPNTGELFF. Filled out from reference TRBV28 and TRBJ2-2, the complete variable domain reads DVKVTQSSRYLVKRTGEKVFLECVQDMDHENMFWYRQDPGLGLRLIYFSYDVKMKEKGDIPEGYSVSREKKERFSLILESASTNQTSMYLCASSFPGPAGGPNTGELFFGEGSRLTVL.

This chain uses TRBV2 with TRBJ2-7; 10 bases match TRBD1. The CDR3 length is 15 residues. Germline V gene sequence: CDR1 SNHLY, CDR2 FYNNEI. The V gene end was trimmed by 5 bases and the J gene end by 2 bases; junction bases not matched to a gene: 6. In DNA form, the CDR3 reads TGTGCCAGCAGTAAGACCGGGACAGGGGCCTACGAGCAGTACTTC. It codes for CASSKTGTGAYEQYF.

The V call is TRBV19, the J call TRBJ2-7; TRBD2 agrees at 10 bases. This CDR3 spans 14 amino acids. V was clipped by 2 bases and J by 2 bases; unmatched bases: 0. Looked up from germline, CDR1 is LNHDA and CDR2 is SQIVND (reference sequence). The CDR3 nucleotides read TGTGCCAGTAGTATAACTAGCGGGACCTACGAGCAGTACTTC. It specifies CASSITSGTYEQYF.

The chain carries TRBV7-9 and TRBJ2-7, with 8 bases aligning to TRBD2. The germline V gene has CDR1 SEHNR and CDR2 FQNEAQ (reference sequence). The CDR3 length is 15 residues. V was clipped by 1 base and J by 4 bases; unmatched bases: 6. The CDR3 loop reads CASSLDLAGDYEQYF. The CDR3 DNA is TGTGCCAGCAGCTTAGACCTAGCGGGTGATTACGAGCAGTACTTC.

This clone was counted once. The V and J genes are TRBV6-4 and TRBJ2-3; maybe TRBD1 (5 bases). The length of the CDR3 is 14 residues. V lost 0 bases to trimming and J lost 2 bases, with 6 bases between them. CDR1 and CDR2 from the germline V gene are MRHNA and SNTAGT. This CDR3 is CASSDSGVTDTQYF. CDR3 nucleotides: TGTGCCAGCAGTGACTCAGGGGTCACAGATACGCAGTATTTT.

The chain joins TRBV5-6 to TRBJ2-1; 10 bases fit TRBD2. J was trimmed by 7 bases and V by 4 bases; bases with no gene match: 8. The CDR3 length is 15 residues. The V gene's germline CDR1 is SGHDT and CDR2 YYEEEE. The CDR3 reads CASSDSGGRWNEQFF. The CDR3 region has the DNA TGTGCCAGCAGCGATAGCGGGGGGCGATGGAATGAGCAGTTCTTC.

This clone was observed a single time. The rearrangement joins TRBV19 to TRBJ2-2; D not resolved. The V end lost 3 bases, the J end lost 5 bases, and 7 bases lay between the germline ends. The germline CDR1 and CDR2 sequences are LNHDA and SQIVND (reference sequence). The CDR3 is 13 residues long. DNA of the CDR3: TGTGCCAGTAGTATCGGCAGGACCGGGGAGCTGTTTTTT. Protein product: CASSIGRTGELFF.

The chain employs TRBV28 and TRBJ2-1; 9 bases agree with TRBD2. Germline CDR1 reads MDHEN; CDR2 reads SYDVKM. V lost 5 bases to trimming and J lost 3 bases; unmatched junction nucleotides: 5. The CDR3 sequence is 15 residues long. The CDR3 protein is CASSPATSGYNEQFF. CDR3 in DNA: TGTGCCAGCAGTCCAGCGACTAGCGGCTACAATGAGCAGTTCTTC.

The rearrangement joins TRBV4-2 to TRBJ1-5, with TRBD1 matching over 11 bases. The CDR3 spans 15 residues. Trimming took 0 bases from V and 6 from J; bases not matched to a gene: 1. Germline CDR1 reads LGHNA; CDR2 reads YNFKEQ. The CDR3: CASSQDGTGGQPQHF. The CDR3 nucleotides are TGTGCCAGCAGCCAAGATGGGACAGGGGGTCAGCCCCAGCATTTT.

V usage is TRBV19 and J usage is TRBJ1-1; D is uncertain. Trimming took off 5 bases at V and 5 bases at J, with 9 bases between the two ends. This CDR3 is 12 amino acids long. Germline CDR1 LNHDA, CDR2 SQIVND (reference sequence). The CDR3: CASSDPGTEAFF. In nucleotides, the CDR3 is TGTGCCAGTAGTGACCCGGGAACTGAAGCTTTCTTT.

The V gene is TRBV13, the J gene TRBJ2-7, with 8 bases lining up with TRBD2. V lost 1 base, J lost 3 bases, and 5 bases stayed unmatched. The germline V gene has CDR1 PRHDT and CDR2 FYEKMQ (reference sequence). The CDR3 is made up of 15 amino acids. CDR3 nucleotides: TGTGCCAGCAGCTTAGTAAGTCGGGAGGGCTACGAGCAGTACTTC. It is translated as CASSLVSREGYEQYF.

J is TRBJ2-7 and V is TRBV27, with a possible D match to TRBD2 (6 bases). The germline CDR1 and CDR2 sequences are MNHEY and SMNVEV (reference sequence). Trimming stripped 3 bases from V and 4 bases from J, with 16 bases between. CDR3 size: 15 residues. The CDR3 DNA follows: TGTGCCAGCAGTTTCGGTGGCGGGAAAGTATACGAGCAGTACTTC. The encoded protein is CASSFGGGKVYEQYF.

V is TRBV5-1 and J is TRBJ2-5; maybe TRBD2 (6 bases). V lost 7 bases and J lost 4, with 20 bases in between. The CDR3 sequence is 15 residues long. Germline-derived CDR1 and CDR2 are SGHRS and YFSETQ. The CDR3 nucleotides read TGCGCCAGCTCGTCCTTACCAGGTAGCGGAGAGACCCAGTACTTC. Amino acids: CASSSLPGSGETQYF.

The CDR3 DNA follows: TGTGCCAGCAGTGTGGCGGGAACGATGAATGAGCAGTTCTTC. Amino acids: CASSVAGTMNEQFF. This chain links TRBV27 with TRBJ2-1; D perhaps matches TRBD2 (6 bases). The CDR3 sequence is 14 residues long. Germline-derived CDR1 and CDR2 are MNHEY and SMNVEV (reference sequence). Between the trimmed V and J ends, which lost 5 bases and 7 bases, there was a span of 15 bases.

The chain uses TRBV4-2 and TRBJ1-1; a possible D gene is TRBD1 (5 bases). From germline, CDR1 is LGHNA and CDR2 YNFKEQ. This CDR3 has 17 residues. Trimming cost V 0 bases and J 0 bases, with 14 bases left between them. The CDR3 DNA follows: TGTGCCAGCAGCCAAGACAAGACAGAGAACATGAACACTGAAGCTTTCTTT. This gives the protein CASSQDKTENMNTEAFF.

The V and J genes are TRBV5-4 and TRBJ1-2; D is undetermined. The CDR3 totals 17 residues. Germline assignment: CDR1 SGHNT and CDR2 YYREEE (reference sequence). Trimming left V 4 bases short and J 3 bases short, with 22 bases between. CDR3 nucleotides: TGTGCCAGCAGCGTACATTCACCCCGGGGTTTCGACTATGGCTACACCTTC. Amino acids: CASSVHSPRGFDYGYTF.

Written as DNA, the CDR3 is TGTGCCAGCAGCCCCTCCCCCACAGGGGGAGAGACCCAGTACTTC. Translated, it gives CASSPSPTGGETQYF. This chain uses TRBV9 with TRBJ2-5, with TRBD1 matching over 8 bases. The CDR3 has 15 residues. The V and J ends lost 4 bases and 4 bases, in that order; junction bases with no gene match: 9. Germline V CDR1 and CDR2: SGDLS, YYNGEE.

The chain carries TRBV28 and TRBJ2-7; 9 nucleotides match TRBD1. Germline CDR1 is MDHEN and CDR2 is SYDVKM. V lost 7 bases and J lost 2; bases outside the gene matches: 9. This CDR3 region has 15 residues. The CDR3 is CASTISGTGTYEQYF. DNA of the CDR3: TGTGCCAGCACTATATCGGGGACAGGGACCTACGAGCAGTACTTC. The whole variable domain, filled in from reference TRBV28 and TRBJ2-7, reads DVKVTQSSRYLVKRTGEKVFLECVQDMDHENMFWYRQDPGLGLRLIYFSYDVKMKEKGDIPEGYSVSREKKERFSLILESASTNQTSMYLCASTISGTGTYEQYFGPGTRLTVT.

The V gene is TRBV9, the J gene TRBJ2-2, with 7 bases that match TRBD2. The CDR3 is 16 amino acids. V dropped 3 bases and J dropped 1; count of bases not matched to a gene: 6. Germline V gene lookup returns CDR1 SGDLS and CDR2 YYNGEE. The CDR3 spells CASSAGGGMNTGELFF. The CDR3 nucleotides read TGTGCCAGCAGCGCTGGGGGGGGGATGAACACCGGGGAGCTGTTTTTT.

The V and J genes are TRBV13 and TRBJ1-4, with TRBD1 matching over 10 bases. The V gene's germline CDR1 is PRHDT and CDR2 FYEKMQ (reference sequence). The CDR3 is 14 residues long. V shed 3 bases, J shed 10 bases, and the junction held 5 bases outside the gene matches. In DNA form, the CDR3 reads TGTGCCAGCAGCTTGGGACAGGGGCGAGGAAAACTGTTTTTT. Protein: CASSLGQGRGKLFF.

This chain joins TRBV25-1 and TRBJ2-5; 10 bases agree with TRBD2. CDR3 length: 15 amino acids. The V and J ends lost 4 bases and 1 base, in that order; junction bases with no gene match: 3. Germline lookup yields CDR1 MGHDK and CDR2 SYGVNS. Here the CDR3 DNA reads TGTGCCAGCAGTGTGAGCGGGGGGGCCCAAGAGACCCAGTACTTC. It codes for CASSVSGGAQETQYF.

The chain combines TRBV4-1 with TRBJ2-7; 7 bases align to TRBD1. This CDR3 has 15 amino acids. Germline trimming cut 1 base from V and 4 bases from J; bases unmatched to any gene: 7. CDR1 is MGHRA, CDR2 YSYEKL, per germline. The chain's CDR3 is CASSQGNRQGYEQYF. Written as DNA, the CDR3 is TGCGCCAGCAGCCAAGGGAACCGACAGGGATACGAGCAGTACTTC.

The J gene is TRBJ2-7, the V gene TRBV12-5; tentative D call: TRBD1 (6 bases). CDR1 is LGHNT, CDR2 FRNRAP, per germline. The CDR3 runs to 15 residues. V was cut by 6 bases and J by 5 bases, with 20 bases left in between. CDR3 in DNA: TGTGCTAGTGGAGGGCACAGGGAAACAGTGAACGAGCAGTACTTC. This translates into CASGGHRETVNEQYF.

The chain employs TRBV5-1 and TRBJ1-1; D possibly corresponds to TRBD1 (6 bases). This CDR3 is 15 amino acids long. The V gene's germline CDR1 is SGHRS and CDR2 YFSETQ. V was shortened by 0 bases and J by 4 bases, with 13 bases between the two germline ends. CDR3 in amino acids: CASSLGEGGATEAFF. DNA for the CDR3: TGCGCCAGCAGCTTGGGGGAGGGGGGCGCCACTGAAGCTTTCTTT. Filled out from reference TRBV5-1 and TRBJ1-1, the complete variable domain reads KAGVTQTPRYLIKTRGQQVTLSCSPISGHRSVSWYQQTPGQGLQFLFEYFSETQRNKGNFPGRFSGRQFSNSRSEMNVSTLELGDSALYLCASSLGEGGATEAFFGQGTRLTVV.

This clone has a single count. V usage is TRBV19 and J usage is TRBJ1-3; weak D call: TRBD1 (6 bases). CDR1 and CDR2 (germline): LNHDA, SQIVND (reference sequence). CDR3 length: 15 residues. V was pared by 6 bases and J by 1 base, with 13 bases between. The DNA for the CDR3 is TGTGCCAGTAGCTCAGGACAGTCGTCTGGAAACACCATATATTTT. Protein product: CASSSGQSSGNTIYF.

The V and J genes are TRBV6-1 and TRBJ1-5; no clear D. Germline V gene lookup returns CDR1 MNHNS and CDR2 SASEGT. The CDR3 runs to 16 residues. V dropped 0 bases and J dropped 6 bases, with 15 bases sitting between them. CDR3 protein: CASSEALSRFSQPQHF. CDR3 nucleotide sequence: TGTGCCAGCAGTGAAGCCCTTAGCCGGTTTTCTCAGCCCCAGCATTTT.

The chain has TRBV7-6 and TRBJ1-4; D unresolved. The germline V gene encodes CDR1 SGHVS and CDR2 FNYEAQ. Trimming took 3 bases from V and 8 from J, leaving 16 bases between them. The CDR3 consists of 15 residues. CDR3 nucleotides: TGTGCCAGCAGCTTCAATGACTTAATTGAGGAAAAACTGTTTTTT. Its translation is CASSFNDLIEEKLFF.

The rearrangement uses TRBV7-2 and TRBJ2-2; 8 bases are shared with TRBD1. From germline, CDR1 is SGHTA and CDR2 FQGNSA. The ends lost 5 bases at V and 5 bases at J; junction bases unmatched: 7. The CDR3 loop spans 15 amino acids. In nucleotides, the CDR3 is TGTGCCAGCAGCAAGGACAGGGCCACGACCGGGGAGCTGTTTTTT. Residues: CASSKDRATTGELFF.

V and J are TRBV4-1 and TRBJ2-2; D is unclear. Germline values: CDR1 MGHRA, CDR2 YSYEKL. This CDR3 is built from 17 residues. Trimming pared 3 bases from V and 4 bases from J, leaving 18 bases between. As DNA, the CDR3 is TGCGCCAGCAGCCACCAAGATTTTACAGAAATCACCGGGGAGCTGTTTTTT. This codes for CASSHQDFTEITGELFF.

V is TRBV19 and J is TRBJ1-2, with no clear D. The V gene lost 3 bases and the J gene lost 4 bases, with 9 bases spanning the gap. The germline CDR1 and CDR2 sequences are LNHDA and SQIVND (reference sequence). The CDR3 has 13 residues. The CDR3 is CASSIGRSYGYTF. The CDR3 coding sequence is TGTGCCAGTAGTATCGGCAGGTCCTATGGCTACACCTTC. The entire variable domain, with the rest obtained from reference TRBV19 and TRBJ1-2, is as follows: DGGITQSPKYLFRKEGQNVTLSCEQNLNHDAMYWYRQDPGQGLRLIYYSQIVNDFQKGDIAEGYSVSREKKESFPLTVTSAQKNPTAFYLCASSIGRSYGYTFGSGTRLTVV.